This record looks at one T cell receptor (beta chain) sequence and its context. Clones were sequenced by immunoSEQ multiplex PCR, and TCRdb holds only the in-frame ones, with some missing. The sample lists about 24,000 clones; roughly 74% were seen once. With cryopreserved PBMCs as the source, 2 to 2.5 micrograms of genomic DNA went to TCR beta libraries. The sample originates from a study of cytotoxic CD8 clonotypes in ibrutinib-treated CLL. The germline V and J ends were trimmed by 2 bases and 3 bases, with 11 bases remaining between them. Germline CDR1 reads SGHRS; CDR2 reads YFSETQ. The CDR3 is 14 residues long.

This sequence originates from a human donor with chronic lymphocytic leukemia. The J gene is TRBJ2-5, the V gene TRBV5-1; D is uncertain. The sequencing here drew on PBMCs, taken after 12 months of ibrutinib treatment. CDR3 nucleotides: TGCGCCAGCAGCTTCGGGCTTCATAAAGAGACCCAGTACTTC. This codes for CASSFGLHKETQYF.